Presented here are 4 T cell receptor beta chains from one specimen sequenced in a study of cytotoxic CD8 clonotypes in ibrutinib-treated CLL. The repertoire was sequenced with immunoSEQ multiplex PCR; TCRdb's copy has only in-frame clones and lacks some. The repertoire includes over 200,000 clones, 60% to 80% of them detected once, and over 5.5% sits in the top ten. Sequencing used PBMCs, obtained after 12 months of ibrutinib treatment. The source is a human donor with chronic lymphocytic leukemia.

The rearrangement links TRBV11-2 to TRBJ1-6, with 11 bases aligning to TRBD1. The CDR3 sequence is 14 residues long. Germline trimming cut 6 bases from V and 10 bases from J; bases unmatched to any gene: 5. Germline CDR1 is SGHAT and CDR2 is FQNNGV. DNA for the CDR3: TGTGCCAGCAGGAGGGACAGGGGGAAATCACCCCTCCACTTT. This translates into CASRRDRGKSPLHF.

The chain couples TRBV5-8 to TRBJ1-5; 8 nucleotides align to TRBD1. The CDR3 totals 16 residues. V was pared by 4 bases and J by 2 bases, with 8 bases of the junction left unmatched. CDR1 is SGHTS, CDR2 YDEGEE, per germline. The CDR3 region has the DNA TGTGCCAGCAGCCTGCCAGACAGGGGTGGCAATCAGCCCCAGCATTTT. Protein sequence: CASSLPDRGGNQPQHF. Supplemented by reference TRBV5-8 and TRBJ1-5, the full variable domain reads EAGVTQSPTHLIKTRGQQATLRCSPISGHTSVYWYQQALGLGLQFLLWYDEGEERNRGNFPPRFSGRQFPNYSSELNVNALELEDSALYLCASSLPDRGGNQPQHFGDGTRLSIL.

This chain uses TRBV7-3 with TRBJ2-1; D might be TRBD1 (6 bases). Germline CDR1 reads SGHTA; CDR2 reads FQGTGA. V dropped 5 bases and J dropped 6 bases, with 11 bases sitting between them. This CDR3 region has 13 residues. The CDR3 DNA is TGTGCCAGCAGCCTCGGACAGTCCAATGAGCAGTTCTTC. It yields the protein CASSLGQSNEQFF.

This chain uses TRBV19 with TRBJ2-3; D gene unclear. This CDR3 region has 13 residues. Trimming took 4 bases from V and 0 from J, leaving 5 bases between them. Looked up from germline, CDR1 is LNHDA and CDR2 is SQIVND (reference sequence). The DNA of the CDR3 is TGTGCCAGTAGTAACCCCAGCACAGATACGCAGTATTTT. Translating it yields CASSNPSTDTQYF.